This T cell receptor (beta chain) appears in the sequencing data of a study of blood T cell repertoires in COVID-19. Study in general: Whether acute or convalescent, the COVID-19 samples came from the United States, Italy and Spain. The analysed material was cDNA or gDNA that came from T cells, B-cell-depleted T cells, or PBMCs.

Per the study methods: It was from reference gene primer amplification that nucleated cell counts were estimated. The protocol was immunoSEQ multiplex PCR, while the TCRdb copy is restricted to in-frame clones and leaves out a portion. From that table come the V and J calls and clone size; the DNA was used to work out D and trimming. This table has under 140,000 clones, 75% to 80% appearing once. The material sequenced was peripheral blood. The receptor was isolated from an elderly woman with active or convalescent COVID-19.

The DNA of the CDR3 is TGTGCCAGCAGCACTAGCGGAAACTACAATGAGCAGTTCTTC. This encodes CASSTSGNYNEQFF. This chain joins TRBV5-6 and TRBJ2-1; the match to TRBD2 covers 8 bases. The length of the CDR3 is 14 residues. From germline, CDR1 is SGHDT and CDR2 YYEEEE. J was trimmed by 3 bases and V by 4 bases; bases with no gene match: 3.